The rows below give T cell receptor beta chains drawn from one sample of a study of blood T cell repertoires in COVID-19. The method was immunoSEQ multiplex PCR; TCRdb's version includes in-frame clones alone and lacks a portion of them. This sample has around 95,000 clones; over 70% occur once, and the top ten carry about 10%. Sequencing used peripheral blood. The receptors stem from a woman at least 80 years old with acute or convalescent COVID-19. The CDR3 runs from the conserved cysteine through the conserved F or W. A D gene is named only where the DNA matches it firmly. Not every row has a clone size; where given, it reads once, few, many or a size class.

NA NA TRBV6-5 CASSVVYNEQFF
TRBD1 NA TRBV14 CASSRFQGAGDTQYF
TRBD1 NA TRBV4-3 CASSHAGTGAEKLFF
NA NA TRBV28 CASTPTPGAGANVLTF
TRBD1 NA TRBV5-4 CASSTGTGDTGELFF
TRBD2 once TRBV10-2 CASSERRAGDNEQFF
TRBD1 many TRBV9 CASSPGQGVGNSPLHF
TRBD1 NA TRBV7-8 CASSPMGTASPLHF
NA NA TRBV28 CASIPGGRNYGYTF
TRBD2 NA TRBV2 CASSGAGVNTGELFF
TRBD1 NA TRBV3-1/TRBV3-2 CASSQEVGRDSRSGANVLTF
NA few TRBV5-1 CASSFGTGPLNYGYTF
NA NA TRBV7-8 CASSLAATVNSPLHF
NA NA TRBV7-9 CASSLAGSRDSPLHF
TRBD1 NA TRBV28 CASRTTGLNTEAFF
NA once TRBV29-1 CSVEDSHYGYTF
TRBD1 NA TRBV28 CASSLGSAGQGEKLFF
NA NA TRBV19 CASSIDQQGATNEKLFF
TRBD1 NA TRBV7-7 CASSVSGQGLNSPLHF
NA NA TRBV29-1 CSVEGSMNTEAFF
TRBD1 NA TRBV19 CASSIGTGGPDTQYF
NA NA TRBV4-3 CASSQDMGQKLFF
TRBD1 NA TRBV7-2 CASSSPKTGVYRGAEAFF
NA NA TRBV6-5 CASSPGDNSPLHF
TRBD1 few TRBV27 CASSPGTGRNTIYF
NA NA TRBV11-2 CASRLRGGALTGELFF
TRBD1 NA TRBV4-3 CASSQEVGQGRGNNSPLHF
NA once TRBV2 CASSVSTDPNF
TRBD1 NA TRBV3-1/TRBV3-2 CASSLSGQYGYTF
NA NA TRBV18 CASSPLGSQGKGEQYF
NA few TRBV28 CASFYAGSANTEAFF
TRBD1 NA TRBV3-1/TRBV3-2 CASSQVDRAGSTF
NA NA TRBV24-1 CATSEGEVHSSPLHF
TRBD1 NA TRBV6-1 CASSDKGARGNTEAFF
NA NA TRBV5-4 CASSPRQGPSYEQYF
TRBD1 NA TRBV5-1 CASSEGQSNNSPLHF
NA few TRBV19 CASSLLWARGHYGEQFF
TRBD1 NA TRBV5-1 CASSPHLDRVGDEKLFF
TRBD1 once TRBV9 CASSQTTGGGRGYTF
TRBD1 few TRBV2 CASSVGQGNQPQHF
NA once TRBV4-1 CASSQVLRGSANEKLFF
TRBD1 NA TRBV2 CASSFGGQGGQPQHF
TRBD1 NA TRBV5-4 CASSLQGTGNTIYF
NA NA TRBV6-5 CASSYSVRETQYF
NA NA TRBV4-3 CASSQDRGTNEKLFF